These 18 T cell receptor beta chains share one sample of origin, sequenced in a study of control samples from healthy donors and cancer patients. Here immunoSEQ multiplex PCR was the method, and the copy in TCRdb shows in-frame clones only, minus some. The sample contains 50,000 or so clones, 90% to 95% of which appear only once. Sequencing used blood. Source of these receptors: a young man in good health.

V gene TRBV5-1 combines with J gene TRBJ1-1; 7 bases fit TRBD1. V was clipped by 5 bases and J by 3 bases; unmatched bases: 13. The germline CDR1 and CDR2 sequences are SGHRS and YFSETQ. The CDR3 loop spans 16 amino acids. CDR3 region: CASSQKTGWTDTEAFF. The CDR3 nucleotides read TGCGCCAGCAGTCAAAAGACAGGGTGGACGGACACTGAAGCTTTCTTT.

This clone was detected only once. The chain uses TRBV6-1 and TRBJ2-4; no clear D. The V end lost 2 bases, the J end lost 5 bases, and 7 bases lay between the germline ends. Germline V gene sequence: CDR1 MNHNS, CDR2 SASEGT. The CDR3 covers 13 residues. As DNA, the CDR3 is TGTGCCAGCAGTGAAATATTGCAAAACATTCAGTACTTC. As protein: CASSEILQNIQYF.

For the CDR3, the DNA is TGTGCCAGCAGCTTGGTGAGGGATGGCTACACCTTC. Protein sequence: CASSLVRDGYTF. The V call is TRBV5-6, the J call TRBJ1-2; D ambiguous. CDR3 size: 12 residues. Trimming removed 0 bases from V and 6 bases from J, with 6 bases in between. Germline V lookup: CDR1 SGHDT, CDR2 YYEEEE.

This rearrangement joins TRBV4-1 to TRBJ1-1, with unresolved D. The V gene lost 1 base and the J gene lost 1 base, with 7 bases spanning the gap. The CDR3 contains 14 residues. CDR1 is MGHRA and CDR2 is YSYEKL in the germline V gene. The CDR3 DNA reads TGCGCCAGCAGCCAAGGGCAGTCGAACACTGAAGCTTTCTTT. This sequence encodes CASSQGQSNTEAFF.

This sequence joins TRBV6-2 or TRBV6-3 and TRBJ1-5; no reliable D call. Germline V gene sequence: CDR1 MNHEY, CDR2 SVGEGT. CDR3 length equals 19 residues. Trimming pared 3 bases from V and 1 base from J, leaving 22 bases between. CDR3 amino acids: CASSYSLGAPFTSNQPQHF. The CDR3 DNA reads as TGTGCCAGCAGTTATTCACTGGGAGCCCCCTTCACGAGCAATCAGCCCCAGCATTTT.

The chain couples TRBV6-6 to TRBJ1-4; possibly TRBD1 for D (6 bases). V dropped 7 bases and J dropped 7 bases, with 13 bases sitting between them. The germline CDR1 and CDR2 sequences are MNHNY and SVGAGI (reference sequence). The CDR3 has 13 amino acids. DNA of the CDR3: TGTGCCAGCATTAGGGGGGCTGGTGAAAAACTGTTTTTT. Residues: CASIRGAGEKLFF.

The chain uses TRBV28 and TRBJ2-7, with D perhaps being TRBD1 or TRBD2 (5 bases each). The V and J ends lost 11 bases and 1 base respectively, with 15 bases between them. The CDR3 has 13 amino acids. Per the germline V gene, CDR1 is MDHEN and CDR2 is SYDVKM. CDR3 nucleotides: TGTGCCGTTACCCGGGACGGATCCTACGAGCAGTACTTC. It yields the protein CAVTRDGSYEQYF.

The chain has TRBV19 and TRBJ2-7, with TRBD1 matching 8 bases. The length of the CDR3 is 13 residues. Germline assignment: CDR1 LNHDA and CDR2 SQIVND (reference sequence). J lost 3 bases, V lost 9 bases, and 7 bases had no gene match. The CDR3 DNA sequence: TGTGCCAGCGGACAGGGATTTGGCTACGAGCAGTACTTC. Translating it yields CASGQGFGYEQYF.

This chain joins TRBV27 and TRBJ1-2, with a possible D match to TRBD1 (5 bases). The germline V gene has CDR1 MNHEY and CDR2 SMNVEV (reference sequence). The V and J ends lost 2 bases and 6 bases respectively, with 13 bases between them. The length of the CDR3 is 14 residues. The DNA of the CDR3 is TGTGCCAGCAGTTTAAGCAGGGATGGGGATGGCTACACCTTC. This sequence encodes CASSLSRDGDGYTF.

The chain employs TRBV19 and TRBJ2-7; D might be TRBD2 (6 bases). V was cut by 6 bases and J by 2 bases, with 23 bases left in between. Germline loops: CDR1 LNHDA, CDR2 SQIVND (reference sequence). CDR3 length: 17 residues. The CDR3 reads CASSPSNFREITYEQYF. The CDR3 region has the DNA TGTGCCAGTAGCCCTTCAAATTTCCGGGAGATAACCTACGAGCAGTACTTC.

Within the sample, this clone is medium-sized. The rearrangement joins TRBV7-8 to TRBJ2-7; D might be TRBD1 (6 bases). Trimming shortened V by 1 base and J by 3 bases, and 10 bases separated the two germline ends. Per the germline V gene, CDR1 is SGHVS and CDR2 is FQNEAQ. The CDR3 has 14 amino acids. CDR3 DNA: TGTGCCAGCAGCTTAGGTCCCAGGGGCTACGAGCAGTACTTC. Its protein product is CASSLGPRGYEQYF. The full variable domain, its missing parts supplied by reference TRBV7-8 and TRBJ2-7, is GAGVSQSPRYKVAKRGQDVALRCDPISGHVSLFWYQQALGQGPEFLTYFQNEAQLDKSGLPSDRFFAERPEGSVSTLKIQRTQQEDSAVYLCASSLGPRGYEQYFGPGTRLTVT.

CDR3 nucleotides: TGTGCCAGCCGATCATCTCAGGGTGGCAAAAACATTCAGTACTTC. Its translation is CASRSSQGGKNIQYF. The rearrangement joins TRBV27 to TRBJ2-4; possibly TRBD1 for D (5 bases). The CDR3 sequence is 15 residues long. The V gene's germline CDR1 is MNHEY and CDR2 SMNVEV (reference sequence). V lost 8 bases and J 3 bases, leaving 17 bases between the germline ends.

The chain employs TRBV9 and TRBJ2-3; D remains ambiguous. Germline CDR1 reads SGDLS; CDR2 reads YYNGEE. Trimming cost V 0 bases and J 3 bases, with 2 bases left between them. The CDR3 runs 12 residues. CDR3 sequence: CASSVATDTQYF. The CDR3 DNA is TGTGCCAGCAGCGTAGCGACAGATACGCAGTATTTT.

This clone appeared once. The V and J genes are TRBV6-5 and TRBJ1-2, with D uncertain. V lost 7 bases and J lost 2, with 17 bases in between. The CDR3 consists of 15 residues. Looked up from germline, CDR1 is MNHEY and CDR2 is SVGAGI. The CDR3 protein is CASNRILDKNYGYTF. CDR3 coding DNA: TGTGCCAGCAACCGCATCCTCGACAAGAACTATGGCTACACCTTC.

The V gene is TRBV15, the J gene TRBJ1-1; D may be TRBD1 (6 bases). This CDR3 comprises 13 residues. Germline V gene sequence: CDR1 LNHNV, CDR2 YYDKDF (reference sequence). The V end lost 6 bases, the J end lost 1 base, and 9 bases lay between the germline ends. CDR3 nucleotides: TGTGCCACCAGAAAACAGGGGAACACTGAAGCTTTCTTT. Protein sequence: CATRKQGNTEAFF.

V usage is TRBV19 and J usage is TRBJ1-1; D uncertain. This CDR3 contains 10 residues. In germline, CDR1 is LNHDA, CDR2 SQIVND (reference sequence). CDR3 loop: CAAEGTEAFF. The DNA for the CDR3 is TGTGCAGCGGAGGGCACTGAAGCTTTCTTT. The entire variable domain, with the rest obtained from reference TRBV19 and TRBJ1-1, is as follows: DGGITQSPKYLFRKEGQNVTLSCEQNLNHDAMYWYRQDPGQGLRLIYYSQIVNDFQKGDIAEGYSVSREKKESFPLTVTSAQKNPTAFYLCAAEGTEAFFGQGTRLTVV.

Concerning this clone: Other DNA variants within this sample encode the same CDR3. The chain is built from TRBV3-1 (or the pseudogene TRBV3-2) and TRBJ2-7; TRBD2 agrees at 7 bases. This CDR3 has 14 residues. With V trimmed by 0 bases and J by 7 bases, 6 bases remained unmatched. The germline CDR1 and CDR2 sequences are LGHDT and YNNKEL (reference sequence). The CDR3, as DNA: TGTGCCAGCAGCCAAGATTGGGGGGGTCGGGAGCAGTACTTC. Translation gives CASSQDWGGREQYF.

This clone was counted only a few times. This rearrangement joins TRBV7-2 to TRBJ2-1; D unclear. The V gene's germline CDR1 is SGHTA and CDR2 FQGNSA. Trimming pared 2 bases from V and 0 bases from J, leaving 8 bases between. This CDR3 contains 15 residues. CDR3 protein: CASSLKTGSYNEQFF. The DNA of the CDR3 is TGTGCCAGCAGCTTAAAGACGGGCTCCTACAATGAGCAGTTCTTC.